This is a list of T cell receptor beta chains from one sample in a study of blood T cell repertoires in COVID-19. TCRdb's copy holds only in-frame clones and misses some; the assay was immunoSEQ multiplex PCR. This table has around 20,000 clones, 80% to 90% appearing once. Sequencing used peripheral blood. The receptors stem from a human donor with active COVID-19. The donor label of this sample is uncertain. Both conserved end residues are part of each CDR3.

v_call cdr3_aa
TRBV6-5 CASQTGNYGYTF
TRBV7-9 CASSLETGNTIYF
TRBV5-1 CASSLEYRFQETQYF
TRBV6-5 CASSYDHSLYGYTF
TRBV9 CASSVAPQLDSYEQYF
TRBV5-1 CASSLERGAPDTQYF
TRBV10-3 CAISESNRGYGYTF
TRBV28 CASSLLNEKLFF
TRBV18 CASSPPLAGRDEQFF
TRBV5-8 CASSLELASNYEQYF
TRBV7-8 CASSLAGQSNEKLFF
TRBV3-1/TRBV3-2 CASSQAEGTSKYF
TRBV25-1 CASSDWPGDTEAFF
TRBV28 CASSLYSVTGANVLTF
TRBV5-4 CASSLELAGYYEQYF
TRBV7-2 CASSLDRTAYNEQFF
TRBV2 CASSEGLAGANEQFF
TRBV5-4 CASSLRAPGETQYF
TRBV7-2 CASSLSPSGYTF
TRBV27 CASSLKTGHHYEQYF
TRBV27 CASTFRGSPLHF
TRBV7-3 CASSLALGGTYEQYF
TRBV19 CATTLGLYNSPLHF
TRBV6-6 CASNRGLAGVGEQYF
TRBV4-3 CASSQSILQVFEAFF
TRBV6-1 CASSDNAGGSYNEQFF
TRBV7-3 CASSESAQETQYF
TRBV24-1 CATSDLNPYSGANVLTF
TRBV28 CASRLGLQGYGELFF
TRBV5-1 CASSNLDRANTGELFF
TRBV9 CASSAQGAAGNTIYF
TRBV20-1 CSASAGTGALGYTF
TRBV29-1 CSVTGQGSLAHEQYF
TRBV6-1 CASSEAFGGYGYTF
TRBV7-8 CASTTLSGTTTQPQHF
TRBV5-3 CARRKQGSTDTQYF
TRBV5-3 CARSSETSGRPDTQYF
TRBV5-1 CASSFSETQYF
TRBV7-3 CASSAGLAGTDTQYF
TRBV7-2 CASSLMGQGNTEAFF
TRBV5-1 CASSLGGQLLQGNTIYF
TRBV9 CASSAPADREQYF
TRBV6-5 CASRRDRLNEKLFF
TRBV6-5 CASSSAGGDYGYTF
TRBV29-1 CSVEDYYTSYNEQFF
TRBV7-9 CASTQGSSYEQYF
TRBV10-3 CAISESPYWGRVNTEAFF
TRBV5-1 CASSRGLAGYNEQFF
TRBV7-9 CASRSGLTYEQYF
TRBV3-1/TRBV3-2 CASSQDRQGVNEKLFF
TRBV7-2 CASSPGLAFNEQFF
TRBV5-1 CASSLEYSSGANVLTF